A selection of T cell receptor beta chains follows, all from one sample in a study of T cell responses to AZD1222 COVID-19 vaccine. The repertoire was sequenced with immunoSEQ multiplex PCR; TCRdb's copy has only in-frame clones and lacks some. The table lists tens of thousands of clones, about 90% of them singletons. The specimen was peripheral blood, collected on day 0 of MenACWY control vaccination. Source of these receptors: an adult in good health. CDR3s include the opening cysteine and the closing phenylalanine or tryptophan. A D gene is named only where the DNA matches it firmly. For some rows the clone size is stated as once, few or many, or as a class when expanded; others skip it.

v_call	clone_size	d_call	j_call	cdr3_aa	cdr3_nt
TRBV5-1	-	-	TRBJ1-1	CASRREDGEAFF	TGCGCCAGTCGAAGGGAGGACGGTGAAGCTTTCTTT
TRBV28	-	TRBD1	TRBJ2-3	CASSFDRGMITDTQYF	TGTGCCAGCAGTTTTGACAGGGGGATGATTACAGATACGCAGTATTTT
TRBV28	-	TRBD1	TRBJ2-3	CASSTIQGASTDTQYF	TGTGCCAGCAGTACTATACAGGGGGCGAGCACAGATACGCAGTATTTT
TRBV27	-	TRBD1	TRBJ2-7	CASSPKGAPYEQYF	TGTGCCAGCAGCCCGAAGGGGGCACCCTACGAGCAGTACTTC
TRBV6-2/TRBV6-3	-	TRBD2	TRBJ2-7	CASSYQPRTSGHSYEQYF	TGTGCCAGCAGTTACCAACCCCGGACTAGCGGCCACTCCTACGAGCAGTACTTC
TRBV28	-	TRBD1	TRBJ1-5	CASWDRGLGNQPQHF	TGTGCCAGCTGGGACAGGGGTTTGGGCAATCAGCCCCAGCATTTT
TRBV5-1	-	TRBD1	TRBJ1-6	CASSLAAGQGYSPLHF	TGCGCCAGCAGCTTGGCCGCGGGACAGGGTTATTCACCCCTCCACTTT
TRBV6-5	-	-	TRBJ1-4	CASRLSGATNEKLFF	TGTGCCAGCAGATTGTCAGGGGCAACTAATGAAAAACTGTTTTTT
TRBV6-5	-	-	TRBJ1-4	CASSRPGLDEKLFF	TGTGCCAGCAGCCGCCCGGGGTTGGACGAAAAACTGTTTTTT
TRBV6-5	-	-	TRBJ2-1	CASSSPLNNEQFF	TGTGCCAGCAGTTCGCCTCTTAACAATGAGCAGTTCTTC
TRBV19	few	TRBD1	TRBJ1-1	CASSPFSGGDRNTEAFF	TGTGCCAGTAGTCCTTTCTCAGGGGGCGATAGGAACACTGAAGCTTTCTTT
TRBV5-1	-	TRBD1	TRBJ2-7	CASSTGTVPEQYF	TGCGCCAGCAGCACCGGGACAGTCCCCGAGCAGTACTTC
TRBV25-1	once	-	TRBJ2-5	CASSGPGRVTQYF	TGTGCCAGCAGTGGTCCCGGGCGGGTGACCCAGTACTTC
TRBV7-2	-	TRBD1	TRBJ2-5	CASSPGTGVETQYF	TGTGCCAGCAGCCCCGGGACAGGGGTAGAGACCCAGTACTTC
TRBV12-3/TRBV12-4	-	-	TRBJ1-1	CASSQKKVTEAFF	TGTGCCAGCAGTCAGAAAAAAGTCACTGAAGCTTTCTTT
TRBV10-3	-	-	TRBJ1-1	CAISERETTEAFF	TGTGCCATCAGTGAGCGAGAGACCACTGAAGCTTTCTTT
TRBV10-3	-	-	TRBJ2-6	CAISEIEKRPKKSSGANVLTF	TGTGCCATCAGTGAAATAGAGAAACGGCCGAAAAAGAGCTCTGGGGCCAACGTCCTGACTTTC
TRBV27	-	TRBD1	TRBJ1-2	CASSSQGGGGYTF	TGTGCCAGCAGTTCACAGGGGGGTGGTGGCTACACCTTC
TRBV5-6	-	-	TRBJ2-5	CASSLGWKQETQYF	TGTGCCAGCAGCTTGGGTTGGAAACAAGAGACCCAGTACTTC
TRBV5-4	-	-	TRBJ2-5	CASSFSRVGAKETQYF	TGTGCCAGCAGCTTCTCTCGCGTGGGGGCGAAAGAGACCCAGTACTTC
TRBV5-5	-	-	TRBJ2-7	CASSFGGISSYEQYF	TGTGCCAGCAGCTTCGGGGGAATATCCTCCTACGAGCAGTACTTC
TRBV6-2/TRBV6-3	few	-	TRBJ2-7	CASSSQGYEQYF	TGTGCCAGCAGTTCACAGGGCTACGAGCAGTACTTC
TRBV28	-	TRBD1	TRBJ2-7	CASSEGTGRYEQYF	TGTGCCAGCTCCGAGGGGACAGGGCGTTACGAGCAGTACTTC
TRBV10-3	-	TRBD1	TRBJ1-2	CAISAVQGGTYGYTF	TGTGCCATCAGTGCGGTTCAGGGGGGAACCTATGGCTACACCTTC
TRBV19	few	-	TRBJ1-1	CASSIDPQVGLEFF	TGTGCCAGTAGTATAGATCCCCAGGTCGGTTTGGAGTTCTTT
TRBV6-5	-	TRBD1	TRBJ1-6	CASSRTGDMDSPLHF	TGTGCCAGCAGCAGGACAGGGGACATGGATTCACCCCTCCACTTT
TRBV19	-	-	TRBJ2-7	CASSMTGVGHEQYF	TGTGCCAGTAGTATGACAGGTGTTGGTCACGAGCAGTACTTC
TRBV2	-	-	TRBJ2-3	CASSGGEPDTQYF	TGTGCCAGCAGCGGAGGGGAGCCGGATACGCAGTATTTT
TRBV19	-	-	TRBJ1-1	CASSNRAGPNTEAFF	TGTGCCAGTAGTAATCGAGCGGGGCCGAACACTGAAGCTTTCTTT
TRBV10-1	-	TRBD1	TRBJ1-6	CASSASGGNSPLHF	TGCGCCAGCAGTGCCTCAGGGGGCAATTCACCCCTCCACTTT
TRBV7-2	once	TRBD2	TRBJ2-5	CASSLGSGGASRETQYF	TGTGCCAGCAGCTTAGGTAGCGGGGGGGCCTCGCGAGAGACCCAGTACTTC
TRBV10-2	-	TRBD1	TRBJ1-6	CASRVKDRADSPLHF	TGCGCCAGCAGGGTCAAGGACAGGGCTGACTCACCCCTCCACTTT
TRBV5-1	-	TRBD2	TRBJ2-1	CASSFRLAGVNEQFF	TGCGCCAGCAGCTTCCGACTAGCGGGAGTCAATGAGCAGTTCTTC
TRBV6-5	-	-	TRBJ1-6	CASSYRGGHDSPLHF	TGTGCCAGCAGTTACAGAGGGGGGCACGATTCACCCCTCCACTTT
TRBV20-1	-	-	TRBJ1-3	CSVAAGNTIYF	TGCAGTGTGGCAGCTGGAAACACCATATATTTT
TRBV20-1	-	-	TRBJ2-7	CSAWSGSEQYF	TGCAGTGCCTGGTCGGGGAGCGAGCAGTACTTC
TRBV6-5	-	-	TRBJ1-5	CAARARGPQHF	TGTGCCGCCAGGGCTCGGGGGCCCCAGCATTTT
TRBV27	-	-	TRBJ2-2	CASSRDGTGELFF	TGTGCCAGCAGTCGGGACGGGACCGGGGAGCTGTTTTTT
TRBV24-1	-	TRBD2	TRBJ2-7	CATSESGLAGGYEQYF	TGTGCCACCAGTGAATCCGGACTAGCGGGAGGGTACGAGCAGTACTTC
TRBV6-4	-	-	TRBJ2-1	CASSDEAQGPLGEQFF	TGTGCCAGCAGTGACGAGGCGCAAGGACCCCTAGGCGAGCAGTTCTTC
TRBV4-2	-	-	TRBJ2-2	CASSQESRSTNTGELFF	TGTGCCAGCAGCCAAGAGTCACGTAGTACAAACACCGGGGAGCTGTTTTTT
TRBV28	-	-	TRBJ2-3	CASSSPLLSVQQGTQYF	TGTGCCAGCAGTTCCCCCCTTCTATCCGTACAGCAAGGGACGCAGTATTTT
TRBV12-2	-	-	TRBJ1-4	CASRLRYYPFGDRGHATNEKLFF	TGTGCAAGTCGCTTACGTTACTACCCTTTTGGGGACAGGGGGCATGCAACTAATGAAAAACTGTTTTTT
TRBV5-1	-	TRBD1	TRBJ2-7	CASSLGTGIGYEQYF	TGCGCCAGCAGCTTGGGGACAGGGATAGGATACGAGCAGTACTTC
TRBV4-3	-	TRBD2	TRBJ2-7	CASSQDIAGLYEQYF	TGCGCCAGCAGCCAAGATATAGCGGGGTTGTACGAGCAGTACTTC
TRBV12-3/TRBV12-4	-	-	TRBJ2-3	CASSGGSTDTQYF	TGTGCCAGCAGTGGGGGGTCCACAGATACGCAGTATTTT
TRBV11-2	once	TRBD2	TRBJ2-1	CASRGIAGGSPEQFF	TGTGCCAGCAGGGGAATAGCGGGAGGGTCCCCTGAGCAGTTCTTC
TRBV20-1	-	-	TRBJ2-5	CSASPSTGRIQETQYF	TGCAGTGCTAGTCCATCGACAGGGAGGATCCAAGAGACCCAGTACTTC
TRBV18	-	TRBD2	TRBJ2-2	CASSPRLAGGNTGELFF	TGTGCCAGCTCACCCCGACTAGCGGGAGGGAACACCGGGGAGCTGTTTTTT
TRBV7-6	-	-	TRBJ1-2	CASSLTSGSNYGYTF	TGTGCCAGCAGCTTAACGAGCGGGAGTAACTATGGCTACACCTTC
TRBV19	-	TRBD1	TRBJ1-5	CASKDREDQPQHF	TGTGCCAGTAAGGACAGGGAGGATCAGCCCCAGCATTTT
TRBV19	-	TRBD1	TRBJ1-1	CASSITGGRNTEAFF	TGTGCCAGTAGTATAACAGGGGGCAGGAACACTGAAGCTTTCTTT
TRBV5-1	-	-	TRBJ2-7	CASSPRPGDYEQYF	TGCGCCAGCAGCCCTAGGCCGGGCGACTACGAGCAGTACTTC
TRBV5-1	-	TRBD2	TRBJ2-5	CASSLLGLAVPGTQYF	TGCGCCAGCAGCCTTCTTGGACTAGCGGTGCCGGGGACCCAGTACTTC
TRBV11-2	-	-	TRBJ2-1	CASSQDTRDEQFF	TGTGCCAGCAGCCAGGACACCAGGGATGAGCAGTTCTTC
TRBV5-4	-	-	TRBJ1-2	CASSLGQLSIYGYTF	TGTGCCAGCAGCTTGGGACAGCTATCGATCTATGGCTACACCTTC
TRBV7-2	-	-	TRBJ1-2	CASSLVTGYGYTF	TGTGCCAGCAGCTTAGTTACTGGTTATGGCTACACCTTC
TRBV3-1/TRBV3-2	-	TRBD1	TRBJ2-7	CASSQTGDPWEQYF	TGTGCCAGCAGCCAGACAGGGGACCCGTGGGAGCAGTACTTC
TRBV6-5	-	TRBD1	TRBJ1-5	CASHHGGQGDQPQHF	TGTGCCAGTCACCATGGGGGACAGGGGGACCAGCCCCAGCATTTT